This T cell receptor beta chain was found in a study of blood T cell repertoires in COVID-19. This clone was seen a handful of times. The CDR3 is made up of 12 amino acids. V lost 5 bases and J 6 bases, leaving 10 bases between the germline ends. From germline, CDR1 is SGHAT and CDR2 FQNNGV. Some clones are missing from TCRdb's copy, which holds only in-frame ones; the method was immunoSEQ multiplex PCR. The data hold approximately 92,000 clones, with 82% observed a single time. This chain joins TRBV11-2 and TRBJ1-2; TRBD1 is a possible D gene (5 bases). This clonotype originated in a man older than 75 with acute or convalescent COVID-19. Source material: peripheral blood. CDR3 nucleotide sequence: TGTGCCAGCAGCCAGGGTTCTGATGGCTACACCTTC. Protein sequence: CASSQGSDGYTF.